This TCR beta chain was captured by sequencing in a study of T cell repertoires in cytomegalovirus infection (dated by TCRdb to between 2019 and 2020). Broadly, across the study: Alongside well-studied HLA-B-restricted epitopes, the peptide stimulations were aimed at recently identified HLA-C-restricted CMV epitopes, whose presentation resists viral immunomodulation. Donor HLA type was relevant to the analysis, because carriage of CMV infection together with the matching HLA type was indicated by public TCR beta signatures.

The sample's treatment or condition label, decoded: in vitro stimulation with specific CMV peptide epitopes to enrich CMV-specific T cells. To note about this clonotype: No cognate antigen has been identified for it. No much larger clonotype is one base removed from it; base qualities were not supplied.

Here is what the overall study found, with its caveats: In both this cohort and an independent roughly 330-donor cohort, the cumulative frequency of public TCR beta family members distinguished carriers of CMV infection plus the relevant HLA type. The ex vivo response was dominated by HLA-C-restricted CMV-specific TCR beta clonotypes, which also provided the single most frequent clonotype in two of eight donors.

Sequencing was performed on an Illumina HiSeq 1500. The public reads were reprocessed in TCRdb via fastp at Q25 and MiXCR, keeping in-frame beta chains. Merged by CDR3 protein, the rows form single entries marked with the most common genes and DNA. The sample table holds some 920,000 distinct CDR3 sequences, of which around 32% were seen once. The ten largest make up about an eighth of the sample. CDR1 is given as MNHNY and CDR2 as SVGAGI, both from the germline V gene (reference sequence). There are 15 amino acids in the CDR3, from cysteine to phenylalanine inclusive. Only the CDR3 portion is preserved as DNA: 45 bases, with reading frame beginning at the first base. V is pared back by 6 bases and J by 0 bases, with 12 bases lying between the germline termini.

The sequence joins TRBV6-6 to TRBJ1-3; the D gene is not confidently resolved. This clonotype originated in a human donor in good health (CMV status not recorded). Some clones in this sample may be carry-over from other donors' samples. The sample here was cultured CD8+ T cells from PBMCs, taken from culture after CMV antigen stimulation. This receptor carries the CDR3 CASSPMGSSGNTIYF. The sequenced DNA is TGTGCCAGCAGCCCCATGGGGTCCTCTGGAAACACCATATATTTT.